A single sample gave rise to the 2 T cell receptor beta chains below, sequenced in a study of blood T cell repertoires in COVID-19. Assay used: immunoSEQ multiplex PCR; TCRdb lists only in-frame clones, some missing. This sample yields more than 200,000 clones, of which over 75% are seen a single time; roughly 7.1% belongs to the top ten. The source material was PBMCs or T cells enriched from blood (not recorded which). These receptors were collected from a man aged 30 to 39 in a cohort exposed to, infected with or recovered from COVID-19 (not recorded which).

Of note for this clone: Other nucleotide sequences from this sample produce the same CDR3. The chain recombines TRBV6-5 with TRBJ2-7; 10 nucleotides line up with TRBD1. CDR3 length equals 14 residues. The germline gives CDR1 MNHEY, CDR2 SVGAGI. V lost 2 bases and J lost 2; bases outside the gene matches: 0. The CDR3 nucleotides are TGTGCCAGCAGTTACGGGACAGGGGCCTACGAGCAGTACTTC. Protein: CASSYGTGAYEQYF.

The V gene is TRBV4-3, the J gene TRBJ2-1; 13 bases align to TRBD2. Germline V gene sequence: CDR1 LGHNA, CDR2 YSLEER. The CDR3 consists of 15 residues. V lost 4 bases and J lost 4; bases outside the gene matches: 1. DNA for the CDR3: TGCGCCAGCAGCCGGACTAGCGGGAGTTACAATGAGCAGTTCTTC. Amino acid sequence: CASSRTSGSYNEQFF.